The clone carrying this TCR beta chain was counted between two and nine times. Arm-PCR with iRepertoire HTBI primers amplified the CDR3 regions for these TCR beta libraries. TCRdb passed the multiplex PCR reads through MiXCR, listing each CDR3 protein once. Here the sample spans approximately 560,000 distinct CDR3 sequences, around 16% being singletons. The data derive from a study of regulatory T cells in long-lasting Graves disease. Study-wide context: Duration of antithyroid drug therapy among newly diagnosed Graves' patients was under 3 months.

Time point here: newly diagnosed GD, antithyroid drugs for less than 3 months. Researchers made the TCR library from RNA that was extracted from PBMCs. The CDR3 extends over 15 amino acids. Trimming removed 5 bases at V and 1 base at J, with 14 bases between. The sample was also linked to a second study, of T cells in Graves' hyperthyroidism and ophthalmopathy.

The sample in question was peripheral blood mononuclear cells (PBMCs), obtained at new diagnosis, from a patient treated with antithyroid drugs. The receptor's source is a man between 18 and 35 years old with Graves disease. The genes are TRBV12-3 or TRBV12-4 and TRBJ1-1; D ambiguous. The CDR3 bases are TGTGCCAGCAGTCTCAGAGAAGGGAGGAACACTGAAGCTTTCTTT. This encodes CASSLREGRNTEAFF.